The 9 T cell receptor beta chains below were found in one sample sequenced in a study of OX40 agonist ivuxolimab in advanced cancers. The data were produced by immunoSEQ multiplex PCR, yet TCRdb's version contains in-frame clones alone and is incomplete. The sample lists 80,000 or so clones, roughly 88% occurring once. The input for sequencing was CD4+ or CD8+ T cells sorted from blood, taken in a trial of the OX40 agonist ivuxolimab. The receptors originated from an adult with an advanced solid tumor such as melanoma, head and neck, liver or kidney cancer.

The chain couples TRBV21-1 to TRBJ2-1; the tabulated D call, TRBD2, remains unverified against the DNA. TRBV21-1 is tagged as a pseudogene. CDR3 size: 17 residues. This chain's CDR3 is CASSNPSGRISYNEQFF. CDR3 sequence (DNA): TGTGCCAGCAGCAACCCTAGCGGGAGGATCAGCTACAATGAGCAGTTCTTC.

The chain employs TRBV6-6 and TRBJ1-1; 9 nucleotides match TRBD1. CDR1 is MNHNY and CDR2 is SVGAGI in the germline V gene (reference sequence). The length of the CDR3 is 15 residues. The junction had 7 bases not matched to a gene; V was cut back by 4 bases and J by 4 bases. The CDR3 DNA reads as TGTGCCAGCAGTTCCGAGGGACAGGGCGGCACTGAAGCTTTCTTT. Translation gives CASSSEGQGGTEAFF.

Concerning this clone: Mismatch with germline at one junction end may stem from a read error. V and J are TRBV7-2 and TRBJ1-2, with D unclear. The CDR3 is 16 amino acids. Germline V CDR1 and CDR2: SGHTA, FQGNSA. CDR3 region: CASSLRRGTAIYGYIF. The DNA of the CDR3 is TGTGCCAGCAGCTTACGGCGCGGAACCGCCATCTATGGCTACATCTTC.

This clone was picked up one time. This chain uses TRBV4-1 with TRBJ1-4, with D maybe TRBD1 (6 bases). The ends were cut back, 4 bases at V and 8 bases at J, with 20 bases in the middle. Germline assignment: CDR1 MGHRA and CDR2 YSYEKL. This CDR3 is built from 16 residues. DNA of the CDR3: TGCGCCAGCAGCCTTGCGGGGGGGGCTAATAAGGAAAAACTGTTTTTT. This sequence encodes CASSLAGGANKEKLFF.

J is TRBJ2-3 and V is TRBV11-3; no clear D gene. The CDR3 runs to 18 residues. The germline V gene has CDR1 SGHNT and CDR2 YENEEA. V lost 5 bases and J 1 base, leaving 22 bases between the germline ends. The CDR3: CASSSPPGKRGGTDTQYF. For the CDR3, the DNA is TGTGCCAGCAGCAGCCCCCCCGGAAAAAGAGGAGGCACAGATACGCAGTATTTT.

The chain combines TRBV5-8 with TRBJ2-3; 12 nucleotides match TRBD2. The V gene end was trimmed by 3 bases and the J gene end by 6 bases; junction bases not matched to a gene: 8. This CDR3 has 16 amino acids. The germline CDR1 and CDR2 sequences are SGHTS and YDEGEE. The CDR3 sequence: CASSSSSGGALDTQYF. The DNA of the CDR3 is TGTGCCAGCAGCTCCTCTAGCGGGGGGGCCTTGGATACGCAGTATTTT.

This chain joins TRBV5-1 and TRBJ2-2, with no clear D. Trimming shortened V by 0 bases and J by 1 base, and 7 bases separated the two germline ends. The CDR3 is made up of 15 amino acids. The germline gives CDR1 SGHRS, CDR2 YFSETQ. The CDR3 DNA reads TGCGCCAGCAGCTTGGCGCCGGAGAACACCGGGGAGCTGTTTTTT. Protein product: CASSLAPENTGELFF.

The chain combines TRBV5-1 with TRBJ2-5; D gene uncertain. The germline V gene has CDR1 SGHRS and CDR2 YFSETQ. V was pared by 4 bases and J by 2 bases, with 18 bases between. The CDR3 is made up of 16 amino acids. CDR3 DNA: TGCGCCAGCAGCCCCATATCGACGGGCCTTCAAGAGACCCAGTACTTC. Translated, it gives CASSPISTGLQETQYF. Variable domain in full (rest from reference TRBV5-1 and TRBJ2-5): KAGVTQTPRYLIKTRGQQVTLSCSPISGHRSVSWYQQTPGQGLQFLFEYFSETQRNKGNFPGRFSGRQFSNSRSEMNVSTLELGDSALYLCASSPISTGLQETQYFGPGTRLLVL.

The rearrangement joins TRBV2 to TRBJ2-3; D unclear. Deletions cut 1 base from V and 2 bases from J, with 7 bases between. The CDR3 totals 14 residues. In germline, CDR1 is SNHLY, CDR2 FYNNEI. CDR3 in DNA: TGTGCCAGCAGTGAAGGGGCCAACACAGATACGCAGTATTTT. Translated, it gives CASSEGANTDTQYF.